The 20 T cell receptor beta chains given below trace back to one sample, sequenced in a study of blood T cell repertoires in COVID-19. Produced via immunoSEQ multiplex PCR; TCRdb's table is partial and in-frame only. The sample gives about 100,000 clones, approximately 80% of which show up once; around 30% is in the top ten. Sequencing used peripheral blood. All receptors come from a man in his 70s with active or convalescent COVID-19.

The chain recombines TRBV7-9 with TRBJ2-7; 9 bases line up with TRBD2. Germline loops: CDR1 SEHNR, CDR2 FQNEAQ (reference sequence). J was trimmed by 8 bases and V by 4 bases; bases with no gene match: 12. CDR3 size: 15 residues. In nucleotides, the CDR3 is TGTGCCAGCAGCTCCAGCGGGGGGAAGGTCGATAAGCAGTACTTC. Its protein product is CASSSSGGKVDKQYF. The full variable domain, rest sourced from reference TRBV7-9 and TRBJ2-7, is DTGVSQNPRHKITKRGQNVTFRCDPISEHNRLYWYRQTLGQGPEFLTYFQNEAQLEKSRLLSDRFSAERPKGSFSTLEIQRTEQGDSAMYLCASSSSGGKVDKQYFGPGTRLTVT.

This chain links TRBV5-1 with TRBJ1-1, with TRBD1 matching 9 bases. Germline trimming cut 0 bases from V and 0 bases from J; bases unmatched to any gene: 3. CDR3 length: 16 residues. Germline V gene lookup returns CDR1 SGHRS and CDR2 YFSETQ. The CDR3 protein is CASSLEGQGLNTEAFF. The CDR3, as DNA: TGCGCCAGCAGCTTGGAGGGACAGGGACTGAACACTGAAGCTTTCTTT. Supplemented by reference TRBV5-1 and TRBJ1-1, the full variable domain reads KAGVTQTPRYLIKTRGQQVTLSCSPISGHRSVSWYQQTPGQGLQFLFEYFSETQRNKGNFPGRFSGRQFSNSRSEMNVSTLELGDSALYLCASSLEGQGLNTEAFFGQGTRLTVV.

The chain recombines TRBV7-3 with TRBJ2-1; TRBD2 might be the D (6 bases). V lost 2 bases, J lost 7 bases, and 18 bases lay in between. The CDR3 covers 16 residues. Germline CDR1 and CDR2: SGHTA and FQGTGA. CDR3 in DNA: TGTGCCAGCAGCTTAGGGTTAGGGACTCCGGGAAATGAGCAGTTCTTC. This codes for CASSLGLGTPGNEQFF.

J is TRBJ2-1 and V is TRBV12-3 or TRBV12-4; maybe TRBD1 (6 bases). Trimming removed 1 base at V and 10 bases at J, with 8 bases between. This CDR3 has 12 amino acids. The CDR3 region is CASSLGGREQFF. The CDR3, as DNA: TGTGCCAGCAGTTTAGGGGGGCGCGAGCAGTTCTTC.

This clone was picked up one time. The gene calls are TRBV10-3 and TRBJ2-3; D perhaps matches TRBD2 (6 bases). Germline V gives CDR1 ENHRY, CDR2 SYGVKD. The CDR3 runs to 12 residues. V was shortened by 10 bases and J by 2 bases, with 10 bases between the two germline ends. CDR3 sequence (DNA): TGTGCCAATAGCGGTAACACAGATACGCAGTATTTT. Its translation is CANSGNTDTQYF.

The rearrangement uses TRBV19 and TRBJ1-1; TRBD1 matches 10 bases. CDR3 size: 18 residues. V lost 3 bases, J lost 1 base, and 11 bases stayed unmatched. Germline values: CDR1 LNHDA, CDR2 SQIVND (reference sequence). CDR3 nucleotide sequence: TGTGCCAGTAGTATCCCTAGGGGGACAGGGGCCCGGAACACTGAAGCTTTCTTT. Protein: CASSIPRGTGARNTEAFF.

The gene calls are TRBV6-5 and TRBJ1-1; 7 nucleotides match TRBD1. Germline CDR1 and CDR2: MNHEY and SVGAGI. The trim removed 5 bases at V and 11 bases at J, leaving 11 bases unmatched. CDR3 length: 13 amino acids. The CDR3 spells CASSQQGQLRAFF. DNA for the CDR3: TGTGCCAGCAGTCAACAGGGGCAGCTCAGGGCTTTCTTT.

V is TRBV6-5 and J is TRBJ1-5; the match to TRBD1 covers 8 bases. J gave up 5 bases and V 3 bases, and 9 bases lay outside the gene matches. CDR3 length equals 16 residues. Germline values: CDR1 MNHEY, CDR2 SVGAGI. CDR3: CASSYVQGANDQPQHF. The CDR3 nucleotides read TGTGCCAGCAGTTATGTCCAGGGGGCGAATGATCAGCCCCAGCATTTT.

In this sample, this clone turned up once. A read error may account for a junction end that differs from germline. The chain employs TRBV19 and TRBJ1-1, with D possibly matching TRBD1 (6 bases). The CDR3 is made up of 14 amino acids. The germline gives CDR1 LNHDA, CDR2 SQIVND (reference sequence). Here the CDR3 reads CASSTGQSNAEAFF. The CDR3 DNA is TGTGCCAGTAGTACAGGACAGTCGAACGCTGAAGCTTTCTTT.

V usage is TRBV4-1 and J usage is TRBJ2-1, with a tentative D call TRBD2 (5 bases). V was shortened by 3 bases and J by 9 bases, with 12 bases between the two germline ends. Germline-derived CDR1 and CDR2 are MGHRA and YSYEKL. The CDR3 length is 13 residues. The CDR3 spells CASSHSGNSEQFF. The DNA of the CDR3 is TGCGCCAGCAGCCACTCCGGGAACAGTGAGCAGTTCTTC.

CDR3 DNA sequence: TGTGCCAGCAGTCGGGCCGATGGACAGGGAAGCGAGCAGTACTTC. Protein: CASSRADGQGSEQYF. The rearrangement links TRBV6-5 to TRBJ2-7; 8 nucleotides agree with TRBD1. Germline V lookup: CDR1 MNHEY, CDR2 SVGAGI. After removal of 5 bases from V and 6 bases from J, the junction contained 12 bases not matched to a gene. There are 15 residues in the CDR3.

The chain joins TRBV24-1 to TRBJ2-1; D is possibly TRBD2 (5 bases). The CDR3 spans 16 residues. Germline V CDR1 and CDR2: KGHDR, SFDVKD. Trimming removed 5 bases at V and 0 bases at J, with 13 bases between. The CDR3 nucleotides are TGTGCCACCAGTGGGTCGGAGGTCAGCTCCTACAATGAGCAGTTCTTC. This translates into CATSGSEVSSYNEQFF.

This sequence joins TRBV4-1 and TRBJ1-2, with TRBD1 matching 8 bases. This CDR3 is 13 amino acids long. Germline V lookup: CDR1 MGHRA, CDR2 YSYEKL. Trimming removed 1 base from V and 7 bases from J; junction bases left unmatched: 2. This CDR3 is CASSQGTGSGYTF. The CDR3 DNA follows: TGCGCCAGCAGCCAAGGGACAGGGAGTGGCTACACCTTC.

The gene calls are TRBV5-1 and TRBJ1-1; unclear D gene. Germline CDR1 reads SGHRS; CDR2 reads YFSETQ. V was shortened by 6 bases and J by 2 bases, with 20 bases between the two germline ends. CDR3 length equals 16 residues. CDR3 sequence: CASTAPGSGGNTEAFF. CDR3 DNA sequence: TGCGCCAGCACCGCCCCTGGATCAGGAGGAAACACTGAAGCTTTCTTT.

The chain joins TRBV3-1 (or the pseudogene TRBV3-2) to TRBJ2-2, with TRBD2 matching 10 bases. The V gene's germline CDR1 is LGHDT and CDR2 YNNKEL (reference sequence). The CDR3 totals 18 residues. With 0 bases clipped from V and 7 bases from J, the junction kept 11 bases outside the gene matches. The CDR3 sequence: CASSQDPRLAGVHGELFF. The CDR3 DNA is TGTGCCAGCAGCCAAGATCCCCGGCTAGCGGGAGTTCACGGGGAGCTGTTTTTT.

The V call is TRBV5-1, the J call TRBJ2-1, with 7 bases lining up with TRBD2. This CDR3 is 13 amino acids long. V gave up 7 bases and J gave up 9 bases; unmatched junction bases: 10. Germline-derived CDR1 and CDR2 are SGHRS and YFSETQ. In DNA, the CDR3 is TGCGCCAGCGGCCCACCTGGGGGGGGTGAGCAGTTCTTC. Protein product: CASGPPGGGEQFF.

The chain is built from TRBV3-1 (or the pseudogene TRBV3-2) and TRBJ1-1; no clear D. CDR1 and CDR2 (germline): LGHDT, YNNKEL (reference sequence). This CDR3 has 13 residues. V was trimmed by 5 bases and J by 7 bases, leaving 14 bases between them. The CDR3 DNA is TGTGCCAGCAGCACTCGGGCGGGTTATGAAGCTTTCTTT. Its translation is CASSTRAGYEAFF.

The chain links TRBV24-1 to TRBJ2-5, with 11 bases fitting TRBD2. Germline loops: CDR1 KGHDR, CDR2 SFDVKD. The CDR3 has 15 residues. Trimming took 5 bases from V and 4 from J; bases not matched to a gene: 5. The CDR3 DNA follows: TGTGCCACCAGTGGAACTAGCGGGAGATTAGAGACCCAGTACTTC. This codes for CATSGTSGRLETQYF.

The V and J genes are TRBV19 and TRBJ1-1; D is perhaps TRBD1 (6 bases). The CDR3 is 17 amino acids. Germline CDR1 LNHDA, CDR2 SQIVND (reference sequence). V gave up 5 bases and J gave up 0 bases, with 19 bases separating them. CDR3 protein: CASSSSGRGSMNTEAFF. DNA of the CDR3: TGTGCCAGTAGTTCCTCAGGGAGGGGGTCGATGAACACTGAAGCTTTCTTT.

The gene calls are TRBV28 and TRBJ2-7; possible D gene TRBD2, 6 bases. Germline V lookup: CDR1 MDHEN, CDR2 SYDVKM. The CDR3 is 14 residues long. V was clipped by 4 bases and J by 0 bases, with 10 bases between them. CDR3 loop: CASSSGTASYEQYF. The CDR3 nucleotides read TGTGCCAGCAGTTCGGGGACTGCCTCCTACGAGCAGTACTTC.